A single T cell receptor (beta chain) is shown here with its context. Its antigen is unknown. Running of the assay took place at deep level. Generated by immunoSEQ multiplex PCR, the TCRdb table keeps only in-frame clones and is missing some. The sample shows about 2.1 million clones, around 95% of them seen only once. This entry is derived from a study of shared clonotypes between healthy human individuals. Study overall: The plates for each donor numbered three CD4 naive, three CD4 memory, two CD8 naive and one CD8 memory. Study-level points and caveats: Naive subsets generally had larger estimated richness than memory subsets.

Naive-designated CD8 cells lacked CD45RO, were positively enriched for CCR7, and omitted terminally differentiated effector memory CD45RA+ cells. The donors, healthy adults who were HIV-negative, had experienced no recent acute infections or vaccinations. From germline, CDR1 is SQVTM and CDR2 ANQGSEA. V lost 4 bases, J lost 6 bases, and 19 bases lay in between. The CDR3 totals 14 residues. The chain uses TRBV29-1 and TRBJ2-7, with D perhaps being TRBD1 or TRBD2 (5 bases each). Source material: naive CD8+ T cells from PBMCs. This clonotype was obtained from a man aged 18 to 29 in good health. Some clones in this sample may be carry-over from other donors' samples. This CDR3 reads CSVAYRDPRGEQYF. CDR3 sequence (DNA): TGCAGCGTTGCTTACCGGGACCCTCGAGGCGAGCAGTACTTC.